This T cell receptor beta chain stems from a study of T-cell memory formation after mild COVID-19. The CDR3 length is 14 residues. The V and J ends lost 5 bases and 4 bases, in that order; junction bases with no gene match: 4. Germline assignment: CDR1 MDHEN and CDR2 SYDVKM. This clonotype was recorded only once. Each CDR3 protein gets one entry after TCRdb re-called the 5' RACE reads with MiXCR. The data hold over 300,000 distinct CDR3 sequences, with 20% to 25% observed a single time. Sequenced input: PBMCs or a T cell subset sorted from them (not recorded which). The chain couples TRBV28 to TRBJ2-2; 7 nucleotides agree with TRBD1. The receptor was derived from a man between 18 and 29 years old who had mild COVID-19 (a few samples of this study predate the infection). Cell type and time point are not known. In DNA form, the CDR3 reads TGTGCCAGCAGTCACGGGACAGTCACCGGGGAGCTGTTTTTT. Protein sequence: CASSHGTVTGELFF.